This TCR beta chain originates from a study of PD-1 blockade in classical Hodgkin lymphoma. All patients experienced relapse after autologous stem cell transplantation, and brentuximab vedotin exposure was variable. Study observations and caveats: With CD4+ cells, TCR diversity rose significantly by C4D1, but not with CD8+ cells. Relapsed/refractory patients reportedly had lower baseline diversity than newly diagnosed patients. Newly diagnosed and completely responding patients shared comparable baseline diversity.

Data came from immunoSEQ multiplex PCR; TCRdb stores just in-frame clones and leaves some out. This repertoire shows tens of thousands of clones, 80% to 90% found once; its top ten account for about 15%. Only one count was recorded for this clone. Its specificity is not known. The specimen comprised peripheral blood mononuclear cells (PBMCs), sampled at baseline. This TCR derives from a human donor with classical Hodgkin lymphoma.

In DNA, the CDR3 is TGTGCCAGCAGGCCAAGGACAGATCAGCCCCAGCATTTT. Amino acid sequence: CASRPRTDQPQHF. The genes are TRBV6-5 and TRBJ1-5; D possibly corresponds to TRBD1 (6 bases). The CDR3 spans 13 residues. The germline CDR1 and CDR2 sequences are MNHEY and SVGAGI. Trimming cost V 6 bases and J 5 bases, with 11 bases left between them.